The clone carrying this T cell receptor beta chain has more than one count but fewer than ten. What it binds is not known. The CDR3 consists of 13 residues. Trimming removed 5 bases at V and 17 bases at J, with 19 bases between. Looked up from germline, CDR1 is SEHNR and CDR2 is FQNEAQ (reference sequence). These data originate in a study of shared clonotypes between healthy human individuals. At deep level, the assay was performed. Produced via immunoSEQ multiplex PCR; TCRdb's table is partial and in-frame only. The sample includes fewer than 600,000 clones, 60% to 85% of them seen just once. General study results and limits: A small donor pool kept down the genetic and exposure-history diversity that was represented. Blood was the only sampled material, and tissue repertoires likely differ.

The chain has TRBV7-9 and TRBJ1-6; no clear D. The receptor was derived from a woman aged 35 to 49 in good health. Some clones in this sample may be carry-over from other donors' samples. Sequenced input: PBMCs. The CDR3 sequence: CASSPVGSGLIHF. The CDR3 DNA follows: TGTGCCAGCAGCCCTGTTGGTTCTGGGCTAATCCACTTT. The variable domain in full, with the rest retrieved from reference TRBV7-9 and TRBJ1-6, is DTGVSQNPRHKITKRGQNVTFRCDPISEHNRLYWYRQTLGQGPEFLTYFQNEAQLEKSRLLSDRFSAERPKGSFSTLEIQRTEQGDSAMYLCASSPVGSGLIHFGNGTRLTVT.